The clone carrying this T cell receptor beta chain has at least ten counts. Its antigen is unidentified. The data were taken from a study of blood T cells in healthy people across ages. Sample-barcoded 5' priming and a J-beta primer mix drove a second PCR of about 6 to 12 cycles. TCRdb reprocessed the 5' RACE reads via MiXCR and lists one record per CDR3 protein. The profile shows roughly 900,000 distinct CDR3 sequences, 29% of them singletons. Germline values: CDR1 MNHEY, CDR2 SVGAGI. V was clipped by 0 bases and J by 4 bases; unmatched bases: 8. This CDR3 comprises 17 residues. General study results and limits: For the donors, CMV status was unknown and possibly confounded expanded clonotype changes.

The source material was blood. V gene TRBV6-5 combines with J gene TRBJ2-3, with 9 bases that match TRBD1. The sequence was collected from a woman aged 80 or over in good health. The CDR3 DNA follows: TGTGCCAGCAGTTACTCGTTGGGACAGGGAATTCCAGATACGCAGTATTTT. It is translated as CASSYSLGQGIPDTQYF.